The sequence of this T cell receptor (beta chain) was determined in a study of shared clonotypes between healthy human individuals. As for the study in general: Researchers assigned three CD4 naive, three CD4 memory, two CD8 naive and one CD8 memory plate to each donor. The study's findings and limits: Donor clonotype sharing was expected to depend on sequencing depth. Generally, estimated richness proved larger in naive subsets than it did in memory subsets.

Produced via immunoSEQ multiplex PCR; TCRdb's table is partial and in-frame only. This sample has roughly 2.2 million clones, with less than 95% found just once. Of note for this clone: The antigen is undetermined.

In germline, CDR1 is SGHDT, CDR2 YYEEEE. CDR3 length equals 15 residues. V was pared by 6 bases and J by 0 bases, with 14 bases between. Specimen: naive CD4+ T cells from PBMCs. Subset: CD45RA+ positively selected. This receptor was identified in a man between 18 and 29 years old in good health. Some clones in this sample may be carry-over from other donors' samples. This rearrangement joins TRBV5-6 to TRBJ2-3, with D possibly being TRBD2 (6 bases). CDR3 sequence: CASTQTAGSTDTQYF. CDR3 sequence (DNA): TGTGCCAGCACCCAGACGGCGGGGAGCACAGATACGCAGTATTTT.